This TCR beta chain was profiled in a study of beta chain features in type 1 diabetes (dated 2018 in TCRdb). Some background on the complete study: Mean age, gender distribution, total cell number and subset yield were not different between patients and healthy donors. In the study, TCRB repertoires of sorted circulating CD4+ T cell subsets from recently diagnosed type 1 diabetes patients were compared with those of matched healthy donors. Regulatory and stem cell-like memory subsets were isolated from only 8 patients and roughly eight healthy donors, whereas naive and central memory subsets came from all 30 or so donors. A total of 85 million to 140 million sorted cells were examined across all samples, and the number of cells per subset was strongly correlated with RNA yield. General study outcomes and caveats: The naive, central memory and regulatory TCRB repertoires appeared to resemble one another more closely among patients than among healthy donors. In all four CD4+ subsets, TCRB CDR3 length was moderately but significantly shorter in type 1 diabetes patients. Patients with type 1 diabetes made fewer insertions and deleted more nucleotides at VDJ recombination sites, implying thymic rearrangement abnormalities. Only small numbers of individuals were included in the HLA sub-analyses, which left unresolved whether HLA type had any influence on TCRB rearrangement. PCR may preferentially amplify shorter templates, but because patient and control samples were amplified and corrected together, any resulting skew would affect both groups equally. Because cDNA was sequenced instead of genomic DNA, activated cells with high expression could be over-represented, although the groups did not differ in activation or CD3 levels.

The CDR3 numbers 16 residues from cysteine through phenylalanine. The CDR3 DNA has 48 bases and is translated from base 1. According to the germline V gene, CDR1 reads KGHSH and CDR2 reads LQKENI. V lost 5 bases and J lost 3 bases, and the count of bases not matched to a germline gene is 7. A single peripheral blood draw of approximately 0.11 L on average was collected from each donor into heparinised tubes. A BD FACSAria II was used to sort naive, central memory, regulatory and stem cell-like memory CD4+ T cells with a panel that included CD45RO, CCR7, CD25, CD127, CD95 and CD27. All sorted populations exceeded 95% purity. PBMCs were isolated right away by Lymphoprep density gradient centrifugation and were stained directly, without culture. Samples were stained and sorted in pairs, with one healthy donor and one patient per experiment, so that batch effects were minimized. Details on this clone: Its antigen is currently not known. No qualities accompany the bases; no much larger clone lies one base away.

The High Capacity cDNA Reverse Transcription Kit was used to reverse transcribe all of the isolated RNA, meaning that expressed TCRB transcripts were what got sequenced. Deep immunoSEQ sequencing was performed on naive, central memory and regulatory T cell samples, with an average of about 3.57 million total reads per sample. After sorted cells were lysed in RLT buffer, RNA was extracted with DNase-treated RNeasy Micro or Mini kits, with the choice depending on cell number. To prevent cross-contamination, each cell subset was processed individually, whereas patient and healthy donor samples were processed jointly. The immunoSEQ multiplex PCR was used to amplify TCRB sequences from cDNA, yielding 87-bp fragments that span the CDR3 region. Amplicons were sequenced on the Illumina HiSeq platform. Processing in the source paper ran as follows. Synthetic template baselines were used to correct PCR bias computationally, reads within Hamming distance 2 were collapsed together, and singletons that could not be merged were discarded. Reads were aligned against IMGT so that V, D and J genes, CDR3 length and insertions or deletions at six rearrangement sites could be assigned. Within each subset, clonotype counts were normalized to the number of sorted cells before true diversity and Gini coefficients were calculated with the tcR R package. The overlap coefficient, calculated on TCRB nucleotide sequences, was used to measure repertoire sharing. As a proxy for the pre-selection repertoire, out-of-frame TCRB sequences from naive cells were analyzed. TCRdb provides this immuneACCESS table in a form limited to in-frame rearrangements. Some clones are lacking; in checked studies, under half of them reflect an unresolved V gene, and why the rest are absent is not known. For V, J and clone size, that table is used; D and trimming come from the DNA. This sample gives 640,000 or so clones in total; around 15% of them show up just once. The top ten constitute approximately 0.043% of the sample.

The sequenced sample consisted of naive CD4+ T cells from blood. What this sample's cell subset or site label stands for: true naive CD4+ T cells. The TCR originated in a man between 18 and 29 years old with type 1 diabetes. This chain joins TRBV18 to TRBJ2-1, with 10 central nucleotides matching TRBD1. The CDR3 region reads CASSFGRDRGYNEQFF. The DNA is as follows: TGTGCCAGCTCATTCGGCCGGGACAGGGGCTACAATGAGCAGTTCTTC.